Shown below are 15 T cell receptor beta chains from a single sample sequenced in a study of blood T cell repertoires in COVID-19 (dated by TCRdb to 2018 to 2021). The method was the immunoSEQ multiplex PCR assay. TCRdb retrieved this table from immuneACCESS and kept in-frame rearrangements only. Not all clones are present; in checked studies, unresolved V genes account for under half, and no reason is known for the remainder. The sample contains about 200,000 clones, about 84% of them found a single time. Approximately 5% of the sample comes from the top ten. Sequenced: PBMCs or T cells enriched from blood (not recorded which). These receptors all stem from a man aged 35 to 55 with acute COVID-19.

The genes are TRBV4-2 and TRBJ2-2; TRBD2 matches 8 bases. CDR3 length: 17 residues. Per germline, CDR1 LGHNA and CDR2 YNFKEQ. V shed 2 bases and J 7 bases; nucleotides not matched to a gene: 12. The CDR3 DNA is TGTGCCAGCAGCCAAACAGTTCAACTAGCGGTCATCGGGGAGCTGTTTTTT. Protein: CASSQTVQLAVIGELFF.

CDR3 nucleotide sequence: TGTGCCAGCAGCCAAGGGGGGCTAGCGGGAGGGCCCGGCACAGATACGCAGTATTTT. This sequence encodes CASSQGGLAGGPGTDTQYF. The chain has TRBV4-2 and TRBJ2-3, with 12 bases lining up with TRBD2. The length of the CDR3 is 19 residues. From germline, CDR1 is LGHNA and CDR2 YNFKEQ. Losses at the gene ends were 1 base for V and 1 base for J; bases not matched to a gene: 9.

The sample holds a few counts of this clone. J is TRBJ2-1 and V is TRBV5-6, with 8 bases identical to TRBD1. Trimming at V came to 4 bases and at J to 10 bases, leaving 1 base not matched to a gene. The CDR3 has 11 amino acids. Germline-derived CDR1 and CDR2 are SGHDT and YYEEEE. In DNA form, the CDR3 reads TGTGCCAGCAGCCAGGGGGCCGAGCAGTTCTTC. Residues: CASSQGAEQFF.

V and J are TRBV27 and TRBJ2-7, with 7 bases lining up with TRBD1. V lost 5 bases, J lost 2 bases, and 9 bases stayed unmatched. The CDR3 runs 15 residues. Germline V CDR1 and CDR2: MNHEY, SMNVEV (reference sequence). CDR3 sequence: CASSGMGQPAYEQYF. Written as DNA, the CDR3 is TGTGCCAGCAGTGGGATGGGACAGCCAGCCTACGAGCAGTACTTC.

The rearrangement links TRBV4-1 to TRBJ2-7, with D maybe TRBD1 (5 bases). There are 15 residues in the CDR3. Germline V gene sequence: CDR1 MGHRA, CDR2 YSYEKL. Trimming took 0 bases from V and 3 from J, leaving 12 bases between them. The CDR3 loop reads CASSQEGETLYEQYF. The CDR3 DNA sequence: TGCGCCAGCAGCCAAGAAGGGGAAACCCTCTACGAGCAGTACTTC.

The chain links TRBV27 to TRBJ2-7, with a tentative D call TRBD2 (5 bases). This CDR3 comprises 15 residues. Germline V lookup: CDR1 MNHEY, CDR2 SMNVEV (reference sequence). Trimming cost V 3 bases and J 5 bases, with 17 bases left between them. As DNA, the CDR3 is TGTGCCAGCAGTTTTATTTCCGGGGTCCCCCACGAGCAGTACTTC. Its translation: CASSFISGVPHEQYF.

The gene calls are TRBV18 and TRBJ2-3; D is unclear. The germline V gene encodes CDR1 KGHSH and CDR2 LQKENI. The germline V and J ends were trimmed by 2 bases and 3 bases, with 9 bases remaining between them. There are 14 residues in the CDR3. The CDR3 nucleotides read TGTGCCAGCTCACCAACGGTACAGACAGATACGCAGTATTTT. Translating gives CASSPTVQTDTQYF.

The chain recombines TRBV28 with TRBJ1-5, with D perhaps matching TRBD1 (5 bases). Trimming removed 6 bases at V and 0 bases at J, with 18 bases between. This CDR3 contains 17 residues. Germline V gene sequence: CDR1 MDHEN, CDR2 SYDVKM. The CDR3, as DNA: TGTGCCAGCAGCACCCGTTCGGGACTGTATAGCAATCAGCCCCAGCATTTT. Residues: CASSTRSGLYSNQPQHF.

The chain links TRBV30 to TRBJ1-4; 7 nucleotides align to TRBD1. The CDR3 totals 12 residues. Germline CDR1 GTSNPN, CDR2 SVGIG (reference sequence). V lost 4 bases and J lost 7; bases outside the gene matches: 3. CDR3 loop: CAWKKGAEKLFF. In nucleotides, the CDR3 is TGTGCCTGGAAGAAGGGGGCTGAAAAACTGTTTTTT.

CDR3 amino acids: CASSLGKGAGTEAFF. For the CDR3, the DNA is TGTGCCAGCAGCTTAGGTAAGGGGGCTGGCACTGAAGCTTTCTTT. The rearrangement joins TRBV7-9 to TRBJ1-1, with 7 bases fitting TRBD1. The V segment lost 1 base and the J segment 4 bases; nucleotides outside the gene matches: 6. CDR3 length: 15 residues. Germline V gives CDR1 SEHNR, CDR2 FQNEAQ (reference sequence).

The J gene is TRBJ2-5, the V gene TRBV19; TRBD1 matches 10 bases. Unmatched junction bases numbered 7, after V lost 5 bases and J lost 4 bases. Germline V lookup: CDR1 LNHDA, CDR2 SQIVND (reference sequence). The CDR3 runs to 15 residues. The CDR3 sequence is CASSAWTGGRETQYF. In nucleotides, the CDR3 is TGTGCCAGTAGTGCGTGGACAGGGGGTAGAGAGACCCAGTACTTC.

The chain has TRBV5-1 and TRBJ2-6; TRBD2 aligns across 13 bases. This CDR3 region has 18 residues. Germline CDR1 SGHRS, CDR2 YFSETQ. After removal of 5 bases from V and 2 bases from J, the junction contained 7 bases not matched to a gene. CDR3 protein: CASRGGLAGSPGANVLTF. The CDR3 DNA is TGCGCCAGCAGAGGGGGACTAGCGGGATCTCCTGGGGCCAACGTCCTGACTTTC.

The chain uses TRBV3-1 (or the pseudogene TRBV3-2) and TRBJ1-2; 7 nucleotides align to TRBD1. Germline trimming cut 6 bases from V and 3 bases from J; bases unmatched to any gene: 7. CDR3 length: 14 residues. Germline CDR1 LGHDT, CDR2 YNNKEL (reference sequence). DNA for the CDR3: TGTGCCAGCAGACTCCGGGACAGAGACTATGGCTACACCTTC. This sequence encodes CASRLRDRDYGYTF.

The gene calls are TRBV28 and TRBJ1-3; D uncertain. CDR3 length: 12 amino acids. CDR1 is MDHEN, CDR2 SYDVKM, per germline. Trimming shortened V by 9 bases and J by 0 bases, and 6 bases separated the two germline ends. Here the CDR3 DNA reads TGTGCCAGTGGGAGCTCTGGAAACACCATATATTTT. Protein product: CASGSSGNTIYF.

This clone appeared once. The chain joins TRBV28 to TRBJ2-3, with 9 bases aligning to TRBD2. CDR1 and CDR2 (germline): MDHEN, SYDVKM. J was trimmed by 0 bases and V by 11 bases; bases with no gene match: 6. The CDR3 length is 14 residues. CDR3 amino acids: CAFSGSTSTDTQYF. The CDR3 DNA follows: TGTGCCTTTAGCGGGAGCACTAGCACAGATACGCAGTATTTT.